One T cell receptor (beta chain) is described in this entry. Its antigen is still unknown. The source of the sample is a study of cytomegalovirus exposure and HLA in healthy donors. Turning to the study itself: Among approximately 400 genotyped donors, about 83% fell in the Caucasian-associated ancestry cluster.

Unmatched junction bases numbered 16, after V lost 7 bases and J lost 2 bases. The CDR3 totals 18 residues. Germline-derived CDR1 and CDR2 are MDHEN and SYDVKM. Study-wide results and limits: In a later analysis, V- and J-gene trimming of beta chains associated with a DCLRE1C missense variant, replicated independently. The HLA-A and HLA-B alleles of most subjects were reportedly predicted accurately from TCR beta sequences.

PCR involved 60 Vbeta and 13 Jbeta primers. In the original processing: Later analysis identified tens of millions of unique TCR beta chains, roughly 11 million shared. Repertoires were generated with immunoSEQ multiplex PCR, while TCRdb's copy carries only in-frame clones and drops some. V and J calls and clone size are those listed in that table; D and trimming were worked out from the DNA. Its table lists 100,000 to 150,000 clones. The source of this sequence is a man under 40 in good health and CMV-seronegative. The sample was PBMCs. J is TRBJ2-3 and V is TRBV28; TRBD2 matches at 9 bases. CDR3 nucleotide sequence: TGTGCCAGCAATTTCTTTAAATTGATAGCGGGAGACACAGATACGCAGTATTTT. The encoded protein is CASNFFKLIAGDTDTQYF.